This T cell receptor (beta chain) was sequenced in a study of a mutant IDH1 vaccine in newly diagnosed glioma. Turning to the study itself: Commencement of vaccination occurred 4-6 weeks following radiotherapy alone, or concurrently with temozolomide cycles. Of the patients given treatment, approximately 60% were male and about 38% were female, and a mean age of roughly 40 years was recorded. Every participant had undergone radiotherapy, temozolomide, or both before, and most underwent both.

Time point noted: week 35, safety follow-up. All doses held 300 ug of mutant IDH1 20-mer peptide, with topical imiquimod. Assay: immunoSEQ multiplex PCR; the TCRdb copy retains only in-frame clones and omits some. The sample has around 45,000 clones; 70% to 90% are singletons. The study's findings and limits: Pseudoprogression appeared independent of alterations in top peripheral clonotypes.

Concerning this clone itself: What it binds is not known.

The origin of this receptor is a woman in her 40s with glioma. The sequencing here drew on PBMCs, taken from a glioma patient whose treatment included an IDH1 peptide vaccine.

CDR3 residues: CASSEASAGGEQFF. The CDR3 coding sequence is TGCGCCAGCAGTGAGGCTAGCGCGGGGGGTGAGCAGTTCTTC. The chain uses TRBV10-2 and TRBJ2-1, with TRBD2 matching 8 bases. The CDR3 runs to 14 residues. The V and J ends lost 2 bases and 9 bases, in that order; junction bases with no gene match: 6. The germline V gene encodes CDR1 WSHSY and CDR2 SAAADI.